This T cell receptor beta chain was identified during a study of T cell clonality in common variable immunodeficiency (dated by TCRdb to between 2015 and 2017). Paper-wide results and their limitations: According to the authors, finding the cause of the higher clonality in CVID would require sequencing the repertoires of T cell subpopulations. Although equal DNA input was used, an average of roughly 85,000 unique sequences per sample was obtained for controls, compared with about 31,547 for CVID samples. Increased TCRbeta clonality was found in CVID subjects compared with healthy controls (t-test p = 0.018), with the increase being most characteristic of about a third of subjects. Healthy controls shared more TCRbeta clones with each other than CVID subjects shared among themselves (p < 0.0001). CVID TCRbeta sequences reportedly showed fewer deletions and N-nucleotide insertions and lacked highly modified clones with 13 or more V deletions. Differences among patients in the CVID cohort limited the correlations between repertoire features and clinical complications.

This clone was observed many times. The antigen it recognizes is unknown. The read is 3 residues too short to cover the CDR3 end, so that end is filled in from the germline J gene. Most CVID patients and most healthy controls were of Caucasian heritage. Heparinized peripheral whole blood samples of about 5 to 8 ml were obtained from each donor. Genomic DNA from adults with common variable immune deficiency (CVID) and from healthy adult controls was used to sequence TCRbeta CDR3 repertoires. There were roughly 22 healthy adult volunteers in the control group (around twelve female and 10 or so male), ranging in age from roughly 23 to 70 years, with a mean age of roughly 35. Diluted blood was subjected to density centrifugation over Hypaque 1077 or Ficoll-Paque for isolation of peripheral blood mononuclear cells. Genomic DNA was obtained from unsorted mononuclear cells through either Qiagen column purification or a centrifugation-based method.

The cysteine opens and the phenylalanine closes a CDR3 of 14 amino acids. Only the CDR3 bases that were read are kept: 33 of them, in frame from base 1. V and J are trimmed by 6 bases and 6 bases, and the gene matches miss 1 base of the junction. For CDR1 and CDR2, the germline V gene lists SGHRS and YFSETQ. For sequencing input, CVID and control samples contributed equivalent amounts of genomic DNA. For every sample, a 60 bp segment covering the rearranged TCRbeta CDR3 region was amplified and then sequenced. TCRbeta amplification used the immunoSEQ assay, a bias-corrected multiplex PCR with high-throughput sequencing. Per the authors' processing: Every unique nucleotide sequence counted as a clone and was annotated with V, D and J genes, copy number and frequency. Sequences were labeled productive if in frame, and non-productive if out of frame or containing stop codons. As previously described, clonality was calculated on the basis of Shannon's entropy. The predicted amino acid sequences of productive clones were used to derive mean CDR3 Kyte-Doolittle hydropathy. Scaled V gene usage was hierarchically clustered using Manhattan distance and complete linkage with the R hclust function. Sharing of clones by CDR3 amino acid sequence was evaluated by resampling 12 repertoires per group over 100 rounds. The repertoires were searched for about 70 published EBV-specific and a few hundred published CMV-specific TCRbeta sequences. A couple of CVID samples yielding fewer than 10,000 sequences were excluded from analysis, leaving over 35 CVID repertoires. Not all clones reach the TCRdb copy of this immuneACCESS table, which keeps in-frame sequences only. Checked studies attribute under half of the gap to unresolved V genes and leave the rest unexplained. D and trimming come from the DNA, and the V and J calls and clone size come from that table. The table notes around 45,000 clones here, none of them singletons. 0.68% of the sample is in the top ten clones.

This clonotype was obtained from a person aged 18 to 75 in good health. Sequenced material: peripheral blood mononuclear cells. The rearrangement joined TRBV5-1 to TRBJ2-3; 16 nucleotides in the junction match TRBD2. The CDR3 region: CASKGLAGGDTQYF. The covered CDR3 bases are TGCGCCAGCAAGGGACTAGCGGGAGGGGATACG.